This T cell receptor (beta chain) was identified in a study of blood T cell repertoires in COVID-19. Across the study: Sites in the United States, Italy and Spain provided acute and convalescent COVID-19 samples. In each case, the material was cDNA or gDNA derived from T cells, B-cell-depleted T cells, or PBMCs.

Germline V lookup: CDR1 SGHTS, CDR2 YDEGEE. The CDR3 extends over 19 amino acids. V dropped 1 base and J dropped 4; count of bases not matched to a gene: 11. As processed by the authors: How many nucleated cells were present was estimated from reference gene primer amplification. This table comes from immunoSEQ multiplex PCR, and its TCRdb copy is limited to in-frame clones, with some not included. V and J calls and clone size come straight from that table; D and trimming were deduced from the DNA. The sample lists 200,000 to 250,000 clones, over 75% seen once, with approximately 3.4% in the top ten. Participant ages covered about 18 to 89 years across 24 US areas.

The receptor's source is a woman aged 18-35 years in a cohort exposed to, infected with or recovered from COVID-19 (not recorded which). The sequencing sample was made of PBMCs or T cells enriched from blood (not recorded which). The rearrangement uses TRBV5-8 and TRBJ2-2; 12 bases are a match to TRBD2. The CDR3 loop reads CASSLLLAGGPGLTGELFF. The CDR3 region has the DNA TGTGCCAGCAGCTTGCTCCTAGCGGGAGGGCCGGGACTCACCGGGGAGCTGTTTTTT.